The 8 T cell receptor beta chains reported below all come from one sample, sequenced in a study of control samples from healthy donors and cancer patients. Using immunoSEQ multiplex PCR, the repertoire was profiled, and TCRdb retains in-frame clones only, with some absent. The sample has 120,000 to 150,000 clones; roughly 92% are singletons. The sequenced sample consisted of blood. The receptors were gathered from a man aged 25-45 years in good health.

This chain joins TRBV19 and TRBJ2-2, with D possibly matching TRBD2 (6 bases). V was trimmed by 1 base and J by 7 bases, leaving 10 bases between them. The CDR3 totals 14 residues. The germline gives CDR1 LNHDA, CDR2 SQIVND (reference sequence). CDR3 sequence reads: CASSIGGRNGELFF. The CDR3 DNA sequence: TGTGCCAGTAGTATAGGGGGGAGGAACGGGGAGCTGTTTTTT. The full variable domain, completed using reference TRBV19 and TRBJ2-2, is DGGITQSPKYLFRKEGQNVTLSCEQNLNHDAMYWYRQDPGQGLRLIYYSQIVNDFQKGDIAEGYSVSREKKESFPLTVTSAQKNPTAFYLCASSIGGRNGELFFGEGSRLTVL.

The chain is built from TRBV28 and TRBJ2-4; 12 bases align to TRBD2. CDR1 is MDHEN and CDR2 is SYDVKM in the germline V gene. The trim removed 5 bases at V and 0 bases at J, leaving 2 bases unmatched. The CDR3 is made up of 16 amino acids. This CDR3 is CASSASGRVAKNIQYF. The CDR3 DNA follows: TGTGCCAGCAGTGCTAGCGGGAGGGTAGCCAAAAACATTCAGTACTTC.

This chain links TRBV6-2 or TRBV6-3 with TRBJ2-1, with 8 positions matching TRBD2. Germline-derived CDR1 and CDR2 are MNHEY and SVGEGT. This CDR3 has 16 amino acids. Trimming cost V 1 base and J 3 bases; bases outside gene matches: 5. The CDR3 coding sequence is TGTGCCAGCAGTTACTTGGTAGCGGGATACTACAATGAGCAGTTCTTC. Amino acid sequence: CASSYLVAGYYNEQFF.

The chain joins TRBV9 to TRBJ2-7, with 7 bases that match TRBD2. CDR3 length: 15 amino acids. Looked up from germline, CDR1 is SGDLS and CDR2 is YYNGEE. J lost 3 bases, V lost 0 bases, and 6 bases had no gene match. The CDR3 DNA reads as TGTGCCAGCAGCGTAGGGGCGGGAGTCAGCTACGAGCAGTACTTC. As protein: CASSVGAGVSYEQYF.

The chain combines TRBV30 with TRBJ1-1; D gene unclear. Trimming removed 1 base at V and 10 bases at J, with 16 bases between. From germline, CDR1 is GTSNPN and CDR2 SVGIG (reference sequence). This CDR3 spans 13 amino acids. The CDR3 is CAWSAGHGVAAFF. The CDR3 coding sequence is TGTGCCTGGAGTGCCGGGCATGGGGTCGCAGCTTTCTTT.

About this clone: One junction end does not reproduce the germline sequence, and a read error may be involved. The V call is TRBV7-7, the J call TRBJ2-3; D unresolved. CDR3 length: 14 amino acids. Germline assignment: CDR1 SSHAT and CDR2 FNYEAQ (reference sequence). The CDR3 region is CASSPRLRTDTQYF. Written as DNA, the CDR3 is TGTGCTAGCAGCCCGAGACTCCGCACAGATACGCAGTATTTT.

The V and J genes are TRBV24-1 and TRBJ1-5; D uncertain. Per germline, CDR1 KGHDR and CDR2 SFDVKD. V lost 6 bases to trimming and J lost 7 bases, with 12 bases between them. This CDR3 is 13 amino acids long. This chain's CDR3 is CATSRGLGQPQHF. In DNA form, the CDR3 reads TGTGCCACCAGTCGAGGGTTGGGGCAGCCCCAGCATTTT.

This sequence joins TRBV27 and TRBJ2-7; D is unclear. Germline CDR1 reads MNHEY; CDR2 reads SMNVEV (reference sequence). The CDR3 extends over 16 amino acids. Trimming pared 6 bases from V and 0 bases from J, leaving 18 bases between. In DNA form, the CDR3 reads TGTGCCAGCAGGGTACACCTCCCCCCTAGCTCCTACGAGCAGTACTTC. Its translation is CASRVHLPPSSYEQYF.